This TCR beta chain was recovered during a study of regulatory T cells in long-lasting Graves disease. There are 19 residues in the CDR3. V dropped 0 bases and J dropped 1 base, with 22 bases sitting between them. Germline CDR1 reads SGHRS; CDR2 reads YFSETQ. Arm-PCR with iRepertoire HTBI primers amplified the CDR3 regions for these TCR beta libraries. MiXCR was run by TCRdb on the multiplex PCR reads, yielding one entry per CDR3 protein. The sample yields 300,000 to 400,000 distinct CDR3 sequences, under 20% seen once. The sample's time point: newly diagnosed GD, antithyroid drugs for less than 3 months. PBMC RNA served as the TCR library source. This clonotype was detected many times.

This specimen was peripheral blood mononuclear cells (PBMCs), taken at new diagnosis, from a patient treated with antithyroid drugs. The chain links TRBV5-1 to TRBJ1-1; no clear D. The sequence was obtained from a female donor with Graves disease. As DNA, the CDR3 is TGCGCCAGCAGCTTGGTCCTCGGCGGGATTGCGGGATCGAACACTGAAGCTTTCTTT. Translating it yields CASSLVLGGIAGSNTEAFF. The entire variable domain, with the rest obtained from reference TRBV5-1 and TRBJ1-1, is as follows: KAGVTQTPRYLIKTRGQQVTLSCSPISGHRSVSWYQQTPGQGLQFLFEYFSETQRNKGNFPGRFSGRQFSNSRSEMNVSTLELGDSALYLCASSLVLGGIAGSNTEAFFGQGTRLTVV.